This TCR beta chain is from a study of human T cells and chemical hapten exposure. Looking at the study overall: Weekly diphenylcyclopropenone doses were given to patients' scalps across the approximately 24-week study. Affected patients, primarily female, had alopecia areata, totalis or universalis. Broader study findings: Against controls, expanded TCRs gave rise to significantly more large CDR3 similarity clusters.

Time point given: patch test 1, 2 weeks after DPC sensitization. As for treatment: therapeutic diphenylcyclopropenone sensitization with weekly scalp DPC. Germline-derived CDR1 and CDR2 are ENHRY and SYGVKD. CDR3 length: 12 amino acids. Trimming took 10 bases from V and 1 from J, leaving 10 bases between them. TCRdb fed the RACE reads into MiXCR, producing one record per CDR3 protein. This repertoire shows around 160,000 distinct CDR3 sequences, approximately 15% found once; its top ten account for 1.5% to 2%. A word on this clonotype: The antigen is unknown.

The sequenced sample was whole blood, obtained in connection with sensitization to the hapten diphenylcyclopropenone (DPC). The V call is TRBV10-3, the J call TRBJ2-5, with a tentative D call TRBD2 (6 bases). This TCR came from a woman under 40 with alopecia areata. Some clones in this sample may be carry-over from other donors' samples. The CDR3 region is CATAGFQETQYF. As DNA, the CDR3 is TGTGCCACCGCGGGGTTCCAAGAGACCCAGTACTTC.